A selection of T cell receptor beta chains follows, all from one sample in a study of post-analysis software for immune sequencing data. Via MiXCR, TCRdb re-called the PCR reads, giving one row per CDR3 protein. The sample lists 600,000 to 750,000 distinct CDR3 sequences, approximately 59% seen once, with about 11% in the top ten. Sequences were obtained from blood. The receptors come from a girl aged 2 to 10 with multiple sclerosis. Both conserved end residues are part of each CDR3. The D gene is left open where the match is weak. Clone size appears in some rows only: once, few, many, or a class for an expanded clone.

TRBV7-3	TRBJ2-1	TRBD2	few	CASSLIAGASYNEQFF	TGTGCCAGCAGCTTAATAGCGGGGGCCTCCTACAATGAGCAGTTCTTC
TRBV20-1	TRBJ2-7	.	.	CSASSSPHVRASNEQYF	TGCAGTGCTAGTAGTTCCCCCCACGTCAGGGCATCCAACGAGCAGTACTTC
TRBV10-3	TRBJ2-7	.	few	CAISEMEGVSSYEQYF	TGTGCCATCAGTGAAATGGAGGGGGTAAGCTCCTACGAGCAGTACTTC
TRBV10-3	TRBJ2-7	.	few	CAIASSYEQYF	TGTGCCATCGCCAGCTCCTACGAGCAGTACTTC
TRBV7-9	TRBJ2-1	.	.	CASSLAGAGGSYNEQFF	TGTGCCAGCAGCTTAGCGGGCGCGGGTGGCTCCTACAATGAGCAGTTCTTC
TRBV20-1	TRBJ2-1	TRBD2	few	CSARDGGAGNEQFF	TGCAGTGCTAGAGACGGGGGGGCTGGTAATGAGCAGTTCTTC
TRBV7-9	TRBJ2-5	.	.	CASSPREPFGEETQYF	TGTGCCAGCAGCCCGCGAGAACCTTTTGGAGAAGAGACCCAGTACTTC
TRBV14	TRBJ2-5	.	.	CASSQLGVGGETQYF	TGTGCCAGCAGCCAACTTGGAGTCGGAGGAGAGACCCAGTACTTC
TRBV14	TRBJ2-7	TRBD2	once	CASSQGLAGIYEQYF	TGTGCCAGCAGCCAAGGACTAGCGGGGATCTACGAGCAGTACTTC
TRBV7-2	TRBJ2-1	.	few	CASSLVRAWGGYNEQFF	TGTGCCAGCAGCTTAGTAAGGGCGTGGGGCGGCTACAATGAGCAGTTCTTC
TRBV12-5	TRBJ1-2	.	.	CASGPQGLWEGYTF	TGTGCTAGTGGTCCGCAGGGGCTATGGGAGGGCTACACCTTC
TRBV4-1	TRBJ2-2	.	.	CASSFFGPYRADGELFF	TGCGCCAGCAGCTTCTTTGGGCCCTACAGGGCAGACGGGGAGCTGTTTTTT
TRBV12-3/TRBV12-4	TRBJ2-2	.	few	CASSFLSLPGELFF	TGTGCCAGCAGTTTTTTAAGCCTCCCCGGGGAGCTGTTTTTT
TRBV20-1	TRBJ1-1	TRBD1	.	CSAEQGGPGVEAFF	TGCAGTGCGGAACAGGGGGGCCCTGGAGTGGAAGCTTTCTTT
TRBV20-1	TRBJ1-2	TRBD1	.	CSASDRVGGYTF	TGCAGTGCTTCGGACAGGGTCGGTGGCTATACCTTC
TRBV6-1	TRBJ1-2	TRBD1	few	CASKGRDREFGNYGYTF	TGTGCCAGCAAAGGGCGGGACAGGGAATTCGGTAACTATGGCTACACCTTC
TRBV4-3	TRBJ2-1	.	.	CASSYGLGEYNEQFF	TGCGCCAGCAGCTACGGGCTAGGGGAGTACAATGAGCAGTTCTTC
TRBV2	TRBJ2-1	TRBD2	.	CASSVGLAGENEQFF	TGTGCCAGCAGTGTGGGTCTAGCGGGAGAGAATGAGCAGTTCTTC
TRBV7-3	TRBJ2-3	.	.	CASSLSSSSTDTQYF	TGTGCCAGCAGCTTATCCAGCTCTAGCACAGATACGCAGTATTTT
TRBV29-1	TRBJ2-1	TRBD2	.	CSALGSGTSGRFSYNEQFF	TGCAGCGCTTTAGGGTCCGGGACTAGCGGGAGGTTTTCCTACAATGAGCAGTTCTTC
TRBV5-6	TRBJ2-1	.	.	CASSLEAGGDYNEQFF	TGTGCCAGCAGCTTGGAGGCAGGTGGGGACTACAATGAGCAGTTCTTC
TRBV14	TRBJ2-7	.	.	CAGSQEHRNSVPKQYF	TGTGCCGGCAGCCAAGAACACAGGAACTCTGTACCTAAGCAGTACTTC
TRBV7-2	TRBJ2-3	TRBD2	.	CASSLRAGGATFTDTQYF	TGTGCCAGCAGCTTACGGGCGGGGGGGGCAACTTTCACAGATACGCAGTATTTT
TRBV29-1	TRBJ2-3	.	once	CSVTSRLADTQYF	TGCAGCGTTACAAGCAGACTAGCAGATACGCAGTATTTT
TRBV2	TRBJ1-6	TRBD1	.	CASRDRVGGSPLHF	TGTGCCAGCAGAGACAGGGTGGGGGGTTCACCCCTCCACTTT
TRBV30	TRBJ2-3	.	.	CAWSVGSGTDTQYF	TGTGCCTGGTCCGTCGGCAGCGGCACAGATACGCAGTATTTT
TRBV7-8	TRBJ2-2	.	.	CASSKRAPRGGELFF	TGTGCCAGCAGCAAGCGGGCCCCACGGGGCGGGGAGCTGTTTTTT
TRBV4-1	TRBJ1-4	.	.	CASSDEPGRRNEKLFF	TGCGCCAGCAGCGACGAACCGGGACGGAGGAATGAAAAACTGTTTTTT
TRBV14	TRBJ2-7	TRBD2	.	CASSQVGREGHGSYEQYF	TGTGCCAGCAGCCAAGTGGGGCGGGAGGGCCACGGGTCCTACGAGCAGTACTTC
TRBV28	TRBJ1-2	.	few	CASLMGGRSYGYTF	TGTGCCAGCCTCATGGGAGGGAGATCCTATGGCTACACCTTC
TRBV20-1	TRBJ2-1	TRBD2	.	CSARVQLAGAPYNEQFF	TGCAGTGCTAGAGTCCAACTAGCGGGGGCCCCCTACAATGAGCAGTTCTTC
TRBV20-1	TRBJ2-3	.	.	CSASGHTQYF	TGCAGTGCTAGCGGACATACGCAGTATTTT
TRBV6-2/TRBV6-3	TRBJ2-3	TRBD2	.	CASLSGGHTDTQYF	TGTGCCAGCTTAAGCGGGGGGCACACAGATACGCAGTATTTT
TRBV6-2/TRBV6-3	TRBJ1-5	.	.	CASSRISGTNQPQHF	TGTGCCAGCAGTAGGATTTCGGGGACCAATCAGCCCCAGCATTTT
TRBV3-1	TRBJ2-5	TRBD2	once	CASSPTSGSETQYF	TGTGCCAGCAGCCCGACTAGCGGGAGCGAGACCCAGTACTTC
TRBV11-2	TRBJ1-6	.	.	CASSLAPGNNSPLHF	TGTGCCAGCAGCTTAGCACCCGGGAATAATTCACCCCTCCACTTT
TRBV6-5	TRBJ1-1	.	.	CASMARSGTEAFF	TGTGCCAGCATGGCCCGATCGGGCACTGAAGCTTTCTTT
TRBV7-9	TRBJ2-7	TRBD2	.	CASSPPSGLAGHYEQYF	TGTGCCAGCAGCCCACCATCCGGACTAGCGGGCCACTACGAGCAGTACTTC
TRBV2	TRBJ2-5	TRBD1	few	CASSSPRMGQGAETQYF	TGTGCCAGCAGTTCCCCTAGGATGGGACAGGGGGCGGAGACCCAGTACTTC
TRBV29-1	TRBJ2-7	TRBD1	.	CSVDRDRGSEQYF	TGCAGCGTTGACCGGGACAGGGGGTCCGAGCAGTACTTC
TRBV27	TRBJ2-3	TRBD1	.	CASSLKGTVTDTQYF	TGTGCCAGCAGTTTAAAAGGGACAGTCACAGATACGCAGTATTTT